The count of the clone carrying this T cell receptor beta chain is one. What it binds is not known. In the PCR, 60 Vbeta and 13 Jbeta primers were used. The assay was immunoSEQ multiplex PCR, and TCRdb's table has in-frame clones only and misses some. The table has 180,000 or so clones, under 85% seen once. The data were obtained in a study of cytomegalovirus exposure and HLA in healthy donors. Findings and caveats of the study: In an earlier analysis, about 87% or about 30%: the productive usage of most TCR beta V segments. There were some V segments, including TRBV6-2 and TRBV6-3, excluded as indistinguishable. Common viral pathogens seemed, in a later analysis, to connect with several of the most significant clusters. The study designated fewer than 200 TCR beta chains cytomegalovirus-associated.

V lost 4 bases, J lost 5 bases, and 5 bases stayed unmatched. The CDR3 is made up of 15 amino acids. Germline CDR1 reads LNHDA; CDR2 reads SQIVND (reference sequence). V gene TRBV19 combines with J gene TRBJ2-1; 10 positions match TRBD1. The receptor was derived from a female donor in good health and CMV-seronegative. Sequencing used PBMCs. The CDR3 bases are TGTGCCAGTAGTAGGGACAGGGGACATAACAATGAGCAGTTCTTC. Translated: CASSRDRGHNNEQFF.